This TCR beta chain was documented in a study of shared clonotypes between healthy human individuals. Study context: Donors had three CD4 naive, three CD4 memory, two CD8 naive and one CD8 memory plate apiece.

Healthy HIV-negative adults with no recent acute infections or vaccinations were recruited as donors. CDR1 SGHRS and CDR2 YFSETQ come from the germline V gene. CDR3 length: 13 amino acids. V was shortened by 0 bases and J by 6 bases, with 9 bases between the two germline ends. General observations from the study: Inspection by rarefaction showed sorted-subset sequencing to be incomplete despite large depth. Clonotype sharing levels among donors were expected to vary with sequencing depth.

Some clones are missing from TCRdb's copy, which holds only in-frame ones; the method was immunoSEQ multiplex PCR. The sample records fewer than 850,000 clones, around 72% being singletons. On this clone itself: The antigen remains undetermined.

The sequenced sample consisted of memory CD4+ T cells sorted from blood. Subset reported: CD45RA-negative fraction. The clonotype was recovered from a woman in her 30s in good health. V and J are TRBV5-1 and TRBJ1-1; D unclear. This CDR3 reads CASSLAGWSEAFF. CDR3 bases: TGCGCCAGCAGCTTGGCGGGTTGGTCTGAAGCTTTCTTT.